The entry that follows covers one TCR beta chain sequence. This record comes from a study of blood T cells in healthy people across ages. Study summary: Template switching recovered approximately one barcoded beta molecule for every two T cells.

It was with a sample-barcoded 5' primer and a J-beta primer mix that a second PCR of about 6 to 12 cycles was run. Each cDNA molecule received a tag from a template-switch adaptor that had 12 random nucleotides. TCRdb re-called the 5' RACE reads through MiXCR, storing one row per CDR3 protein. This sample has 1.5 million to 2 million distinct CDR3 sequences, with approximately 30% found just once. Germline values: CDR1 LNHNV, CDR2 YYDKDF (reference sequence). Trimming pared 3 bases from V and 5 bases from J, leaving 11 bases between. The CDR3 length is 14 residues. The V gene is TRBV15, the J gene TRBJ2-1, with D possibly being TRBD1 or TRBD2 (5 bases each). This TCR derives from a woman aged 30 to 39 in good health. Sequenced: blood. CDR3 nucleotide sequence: TGTGCCACCAGCAGGGGGGACGGGAACAATGAGCAGTTCTTC. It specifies CATSRGDGNNEQFF.